This TCR beta chain was observed in a study of blood T cell repertoires in COVID-19. This table comes from immunoSEQ multiplex PCR, and its TCRdb copy is limited to in-frame clones, with some not included. The data hold 90,000 to 130,000 clones, with under 75% observed a single time. V shed 6 bases, J shed 7 bases, and the junction held 5 bases outside the gene matches. The CDR3 extends over 13 amino acids. V is TRBV12-3 or TRBV12-4 and J is TRBJ2-5, with TRBD1 identical over 10 bases. The source of this sequence is a woman between 55 and 75 years old with acute or convalescent COVID-19. Specimen: peripheral blood. Written as DNA, the CDR3 is TGTGCCAGCAGCCAGCGGACAGGGGGGACCCAGTACTTC. Protein sequence: CASSQRTGGTQYF.